Here is one T cell receptor (beta chain) with its context. This may come from a read error, since a much larger clone is one base off. Trimming removed 2 bases at V and 3 bases at J, with 7 bases between. This CDR3 contains 14 residues. The germline CDR1 and CDR2 sequences are SGHTA and FQGNSA. This entry is derived from a study of regulatory T cells in long-lasting Graves disease. As for time point: persistent/refractory GD, antithyroid drugs over 5 years with positive TRAb. Extracted RNA from PBMCs served as the source of the TCR library. Sequencing libraries for TCR beta were prepared with iRepertoire HTBI primers and Arm-PCR of CDR3 regions. Per the study methods: Throughout the samples, researchers identified some 62 TRBV and more than twelve TRBJ segments. TCRdb re-called the multiplex PCR reads through MiXCR, storing one row per CDR3 protein. The V and J calls here are based on TCRdb, not the publication. The sample records around 450,000 distinct CDR3 sequences, 20% to 25% being singletons.

The J gene is TRBJ1-4, the V gene TRBV7-2; D gene uncertain. This TCR came from a female donor with Graves disease. The sample consisted of peripheral blood mononuclear cells (PBMCs), taken when the disease was refractory, from a patient treated with antithyroid drugs. The CDR3 region is CASSLWGPNEKLFF. CDR3 DNA: TGTGCCAGCAGCTTATGGGGTCCTAATGAAAAACTGTTTTTT.